One sample yielded the 5 T cell receptor beta chains listed below, sequenced in a study of cytomegalovirus exposure and HLA in healthy donors. Primers: 60 Vbeta forward and 13 Jbeta reverse. TCRdb keeps only in-frame clones here, not all; method: immunoSEQ multiplex PCR. This table holds around 180,000 clones, 60% to 80% found once. The sequencing sample was made of PBMCs. The receptors originated from a man in his 60s in good health and CMV-seronegative.

The chain employs TRBV7-2 and TRBJ2-7; 10 positions match TRBD2. Per germline, CDR1 SGHTA and CDR2 FQGNSA. Trimming cost V 4 bases and J 1 base; bases outside gene matches: 7. CDR3 length equals 16 residues. This CDR3 reads CASSSAGLAPSYEQYF. As DNA, the CDR3 is TGTGCCAGCAGCTCAGCGGGACTAGCGCCGTCCTACGAGCAGTACTTC.

CDR3 DNA: TGTGCCAGCACTTCACCGGGACTAGCGGTTCAGTACTTC. It yields the protein CASTSPGLAVQYF. This chain uses TRBV5-4 with TRBJ2-4; 11 nucleotides match TRBD2. CDR1 and CDR2 (germline): SGHNT, YYREEE (reference sequence). The CDR3 spans 13 residues. Losses at the gene ends were 6 bases for V and 11 bases for J; bases not matched to a gene: 7.

The V gene is TRBV2, the J gene TRBJ2-5; 9 bases align to TRBD1. Trimming at V came to 6 bases and at J to 2 bases, leaving 4 bases not matched to a gene. Germline-derived CDR1 and CDR2 are SNHLY and FYNNEI. The CDR3 contains 14 residues. This chain's CDR3 is CASRAQGAQETQYF. Written as DNA, the CDR3 is TGTGCCAGCAGGGCACAGGGGGCACAAGAGACCCAGTACTTC.

The rearrangement uses TRBV28 and TRBJ1-1; D gene ambiguous. Trimming cost V 5 bases and J 1 base, with 17 bases left between them. This CDR3 spans 16 amino acids. The germline V gene encodes CDR1 MDHEN and CDR2 SYDVKM. CDR3 amino acids: CASSPPSRQRNTEAFF. CDR3 bases: TGTGCCAGCAGTCCCCCTTCGAGGCAGCGGAACACTGAAGCTTTCTTT. Using reference TRBV28 and TRBJ1-1 for the parts outside the CDR3, the full variable domain is DVKVTQSSRYLVKRTGEKVFLECVQDMDHENMFWYRQDPGLGLRLIYFSYDVKMKEKGDIPEGYSVSREKKERFSLILESASTNQTSMYLCASSPPSRQRNTEAFFGQGTRLTVV.

The chain employs TRBV7-9 and TRBJ2-1, with D perhaps matching TRBD2 (7 bases). Germline V CDR1 and CDR2: SEHNR, FQNEAQ (reference sequence). Trimming shortened V by 4 bases and J by 10 bases, and 14 bases separated the two germline ends. This CDR3 region has 13 residues. CDR3: CASSYPGGGEQFF. The CDR3 bases are TGTGCCAGCAGCTACCCGGGGGGCGGGGAGCAGTTCTTC.